This T cell receptor (beta chain) was documented in a study of cytomegalovirus exposure and HLA in healthy donors. Study background: Of the donors genotyped, approximately 430 in all, 65% to 90% fell in the Caucasian-associated ancestry cluster. Study-level findings and limits: Only CMV serostatus was available as immune exposure information. A cluster of highly shared sequence variants was likely a sequencing artifact. Later analysis demonstrated an association between a missense DCLRE1C variant and TCR beta V- and J-gene trimming.

A word on this clone: Its antigen is undetermined.

It was with 60 Vbeta and 13 Jbeta primers that the PCR ran. Sequencing used immunoSEQ multiplex PCR; TCRdb keeps in-frame clones, though not all of them. The sample has some 70,000 clones. V gave up 6 bases and J gave up 8 bases; unmatched junction bases: 12. Germline V gives CDR1 MNHEY, CDR2 SVGAGI. The CDR3 runs 14 residues. The sequence came from a man aged 40-50 years in good health and CMV-seronegative. Specimen: PBMCs. The chain carries TRBV6-5 and TRBJ1-2; 7 positions match TRBD1. DNA of the CDR3: TGTGCCAGCAGGAAGGGGGCCCCTTTCAGGGGCTACACCTTC. Amino acids: CASRKGAPFRGYTF.